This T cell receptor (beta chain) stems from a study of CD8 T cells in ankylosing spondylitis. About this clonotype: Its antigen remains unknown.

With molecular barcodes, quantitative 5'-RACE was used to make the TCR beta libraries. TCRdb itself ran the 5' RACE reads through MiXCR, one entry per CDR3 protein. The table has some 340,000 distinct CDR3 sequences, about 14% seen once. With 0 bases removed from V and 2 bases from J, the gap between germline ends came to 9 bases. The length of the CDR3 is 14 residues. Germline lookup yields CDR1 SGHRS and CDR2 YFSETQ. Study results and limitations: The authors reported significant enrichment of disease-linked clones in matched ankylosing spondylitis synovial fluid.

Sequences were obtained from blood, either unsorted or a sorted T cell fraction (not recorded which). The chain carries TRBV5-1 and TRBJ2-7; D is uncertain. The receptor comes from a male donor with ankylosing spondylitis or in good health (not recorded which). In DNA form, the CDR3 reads TGCGCCAGCAGCTTGGTGGGCAGTACCTACGAGCAGTACTTC. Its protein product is CASSLVGSTYEQYF.